This T cell receptor (beta chain) was recovered during a study of T cells in Graves' hyperthyroidism and ophthalmopathy (dated by TCRdb to about 2019). At the level of the whole study: Peripheral blood samples were taken at initial diagnosis, before any treatment was given. Whether ophthalmopathy could be predicted prospectively was tested in an independent validation cohort made up of roughly 19 hyperthyroidism patients plus 17 patients who later progressed to ophthalmopathy. To identify distinguishing TCR V-J signatures, a discovery cohort of 90 to 100 patients was used, comprising some 45 with Graves' ophthalmopathy and around 57 with stable Graves' hyperthyroidism. The study also compared thyroid tissue and blood T-cell repertoires from 5 to 7 Graves' hyperthyroidism patients. The 90 or so discovery patients were randomly split 7:3 into training and test sets. After blood sampling, hyperthyroidism patients were treated with methimazole at a starting dose of 30 mg daily, and ophthalmopathy patients were treated with high-dose intravenous methylprednisolone. The paper describes TCR Vbeta CDR3 sequencing of 135 peripheral blood samples, made up of approximately 40 ophthalmopathy patients, 70 to 75 hyperthyroidism patients and 17 progressor patients. Overall results and qualifications from the work: Most expanded thyroid clonotypes (frequency above 0.001) were also found in blood, which suggests that blood repertoires may mirror thyroid immune responses. No statistical method was used to fix the sample size in advance, and group allocation was not hidden from the investigators. In validation, the model predicted progression to ophthalmopathy a median of roughly 6.2 months before onset, with roughly 70% sensitivity and nearly 75% specificity. In cross-validation, a model built on a 13 V-J signature told ophthalmopathy apart from stable hyperthyroidism with 85% to 90% sensitivity and around 81% specificity, and in testing the same model reached 80%/75%.

Graves' hyperthyroidism was defined as stable when no progression to ophthalmopathy occurred over 18 months of follow-up. Hyperthyroidism patients were newly diagnosed, had a disease duration of under 2 months, and were aged 18 to 65 years. Patients with uncontrolled infections, other autoimmune diseases, pregnancy or lactation were excluded. Clinical symptoms, serum thyroxine and TRAb, thyroid ultrasound, and orbital computed tomography formed the basis for the diagnoses. PBMCs were isolated from about 9.1 ml of fresh peripheral blood by Ficoll-Paque density gradient centrifugation. Total RNA was extracted using Trizol reagent, and RNA quality was assessed on an Agilent 2100 Bioanalyzer. Amplification of TCR beta CDR3 regions was carried out from RNA transcripts. The TCR CDR3 was subjected to a first round of RT-PCR using the HTBI primer set and the Qiagen OneStep RT-PCR kit. The libraries were constructed in a second round of multiplex PCR and then size-selected and purified. Paired-end sequencing of the libraries was performed with 100 bp reads on an Illumina HiSeq2000. The study's processing was this. Raw data were processed with SOAPnuke, discarding reads with adapters, uncalled bases, mean Phred below 15, or no exact constant-primer or identifier match. COPE v1.2.5 was used to merge the high-quality paired reads, and each unique nucleotide sequence was defined as a clonotype. MiTCR v1.1 was used to align the clonotypes against IMGT TRBV, TRBD and TRBJ reference segments. The analysis was restricted to V-J combinations with a frequency above 0.0001, which together covered approximately 99% of the repertoires. A TCS score was defined as the ratio of F50 (clonal expansion) to E x V (chaos), with BLOSUM62-based TCRdist applied between CDR3 peptides within each V-J. Welch's t-statistics and random forest reduced some 510 V-J features to roughly 13, which were used in a naive Bayes classifier (R e1071). In-frame beta chains were kept once TCRdb had trimmed the public reads at Q25 with fastp and called clones with MiXCR. Rows with a matching CDR3 protein are joined into one entry that keeps the most common DNA and genes. The authors' filters were not applied to this entry. In this sample the table shows fewer than 800,000 distinct CDR3 sequences, about 15% of which occur a single time. The top ten clonotypes cover roughly 8% of the sample.

Relative to germline, V is missing 6 bases and J is missing 14 bases, with 13 bases of the junction outside any gene match. CDR1 and CDR2 were assigned from the germline V gene (reference sequence) as DFQATT and SNEGSKA. From its cysteine to its phenylalanine, the CDR3 spans 14 amino acids. The DNA shown is the 42-base CDR3, in frame from base 1. This clonotype has just a few counts. The specificity of this receptor is unknown. Within one base of it there is no much larger clone, and no base qualities were kept. The sequence derives from a man younger than 35 with Graves' hyperthyroidism. This chain joins TRBV20-1 to TRBJ2-1, with 13 bases matching TRBD2. The sequenced sample was blood. CDR3 sequence: CSAAPGLAGTLKFF. The nucleotide sequence reads as follows: TGCAGTGCCGCACCGGGACTAGCGGGAACGTTAAAGTTCTTC.